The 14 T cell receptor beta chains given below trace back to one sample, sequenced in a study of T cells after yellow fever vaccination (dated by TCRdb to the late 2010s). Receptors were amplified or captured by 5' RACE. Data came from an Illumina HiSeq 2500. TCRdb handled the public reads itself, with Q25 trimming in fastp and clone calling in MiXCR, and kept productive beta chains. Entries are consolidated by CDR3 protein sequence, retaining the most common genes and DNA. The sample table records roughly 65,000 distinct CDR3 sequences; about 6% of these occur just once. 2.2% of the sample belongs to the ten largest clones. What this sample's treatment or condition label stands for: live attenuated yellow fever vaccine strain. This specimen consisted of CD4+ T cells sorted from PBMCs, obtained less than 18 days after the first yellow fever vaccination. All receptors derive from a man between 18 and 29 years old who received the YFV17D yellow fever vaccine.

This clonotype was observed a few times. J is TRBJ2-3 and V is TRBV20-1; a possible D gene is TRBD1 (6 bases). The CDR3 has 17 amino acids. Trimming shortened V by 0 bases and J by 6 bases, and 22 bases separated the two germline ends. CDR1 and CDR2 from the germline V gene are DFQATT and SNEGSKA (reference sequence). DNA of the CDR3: TGCAGTGCTAGAGAGTACAGGGAGAGTTTTAATCGGGATACGCAGTATTTT. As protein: CSAREYRESFNRDTQYF.

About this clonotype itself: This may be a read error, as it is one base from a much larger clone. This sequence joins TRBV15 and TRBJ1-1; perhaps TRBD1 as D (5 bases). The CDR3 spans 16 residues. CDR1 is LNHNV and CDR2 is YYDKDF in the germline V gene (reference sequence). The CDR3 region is CTTSRGPGTANTEAFF. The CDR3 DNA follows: TGTACCACCAGCAGAGGCCCCGGGACGGCGAACACTGAAGCTTTCTTT.

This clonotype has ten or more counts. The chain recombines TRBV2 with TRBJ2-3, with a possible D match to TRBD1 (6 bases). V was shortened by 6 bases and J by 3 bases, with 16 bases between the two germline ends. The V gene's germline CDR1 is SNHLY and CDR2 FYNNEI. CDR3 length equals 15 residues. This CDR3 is CASSDDRRVTDTQYF. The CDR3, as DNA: TGTGCCAGCAGCGACGACAGGCGGGTAACAGATACGCAGTATTTT.

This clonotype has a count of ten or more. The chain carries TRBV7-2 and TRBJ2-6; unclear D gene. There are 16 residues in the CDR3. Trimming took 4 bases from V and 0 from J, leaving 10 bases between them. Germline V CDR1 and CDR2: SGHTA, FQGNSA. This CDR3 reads CASSSRVSSGANVLTF. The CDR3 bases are TGTGCCAGCAGCTCCCGTGTTAGCTCTGGGGCCAACGTCCTGACTTTC. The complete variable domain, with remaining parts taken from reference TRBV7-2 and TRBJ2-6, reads GAGVSQSPSNKVTEKGKDVELRCDPISGHTALYWYRQSLGQGLEFLIYFQGNSAPDKSGLPSDRFSAERTGGSVSTLTIQRTQQEDSAVYLCASSSRVSSGANVLTFGAGSRLTVL.

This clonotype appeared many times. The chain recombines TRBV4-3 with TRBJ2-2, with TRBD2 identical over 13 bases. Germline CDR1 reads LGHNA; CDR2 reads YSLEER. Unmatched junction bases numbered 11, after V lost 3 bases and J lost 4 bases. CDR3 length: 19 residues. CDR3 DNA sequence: TGCGCCAGCAGCCACATCACGGGACTAGCGGGGATTATCACCGGGGAGCTGTTTTTT. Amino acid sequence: CASSHITGLAGIITGELFF.

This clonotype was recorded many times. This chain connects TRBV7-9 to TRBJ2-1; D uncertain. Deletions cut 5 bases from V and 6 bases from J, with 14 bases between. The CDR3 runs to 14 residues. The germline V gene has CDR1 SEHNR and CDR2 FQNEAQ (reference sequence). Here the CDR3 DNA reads TGTGCCAGCAGCCCCGGCCCGGGCCTCAATGAGCAGTTCTTC. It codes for CASSPGPGLNEQFF.

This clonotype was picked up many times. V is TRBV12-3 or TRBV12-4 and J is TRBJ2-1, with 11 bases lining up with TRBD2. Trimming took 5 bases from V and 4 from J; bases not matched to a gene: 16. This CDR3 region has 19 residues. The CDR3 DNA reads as TGTGCCAGCAGTGGCCTGGGACTAGCGGCTCTCAGACCATACAATGAGCAGTTCTTC. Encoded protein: CASSGLGLAALRPYNEQFF.

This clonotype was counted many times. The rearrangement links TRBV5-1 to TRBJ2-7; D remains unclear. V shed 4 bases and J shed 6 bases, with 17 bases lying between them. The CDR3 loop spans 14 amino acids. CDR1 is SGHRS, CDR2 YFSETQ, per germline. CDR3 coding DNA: TGCGCCAGCAGCCCTGTCCCGGGTCTGGGCGAGCAGTACTTC. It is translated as CASSPVPGLGEQYF.

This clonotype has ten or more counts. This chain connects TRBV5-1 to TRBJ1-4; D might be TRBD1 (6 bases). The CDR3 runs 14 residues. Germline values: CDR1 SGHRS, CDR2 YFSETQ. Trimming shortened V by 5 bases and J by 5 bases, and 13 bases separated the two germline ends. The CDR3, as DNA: TGCGCCAGCAGACAGGGACCGGAAAATGAAAAACTGTTTTTT. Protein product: CASRQGPENEKLFF.

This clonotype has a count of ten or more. The CDR3 sequence is CASSPGTGFEGEKLFF. The CDR3 nucleotides are TGTGCCAGCAGCCCAGGGACAGGGTTCGAGGGGGAAAAACTGTTTTTT. The J gene is TRBJ1-4, the V gene TRBV7-9, with 9 bases that match TRBD1. Germline trimming cut 5 bases from V and 8 bases from J; bases unmatched to any gene: 12. The CDR3 length is 16 residues. The V gene's germline CDR1 is SEHNR and CDR2 FQNEAQ (reference sequence).

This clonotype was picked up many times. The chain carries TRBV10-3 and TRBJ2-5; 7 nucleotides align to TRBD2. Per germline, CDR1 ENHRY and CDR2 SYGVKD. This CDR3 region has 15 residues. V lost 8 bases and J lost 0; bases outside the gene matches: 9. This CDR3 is CAIRSGGGDQETQYF. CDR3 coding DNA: TGTGCCATCCGGTCGGGAGGCGGGGACCAAGAGACCCAGTACTTC.

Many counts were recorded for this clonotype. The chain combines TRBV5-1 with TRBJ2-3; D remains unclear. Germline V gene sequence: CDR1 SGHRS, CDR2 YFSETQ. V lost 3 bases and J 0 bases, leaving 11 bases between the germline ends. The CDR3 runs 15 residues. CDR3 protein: CASSSDASSTDTQYF. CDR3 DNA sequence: TGCGCCAGCAGCTCGGATGCTAGTAGCACAGATACGCAGTATTTT.

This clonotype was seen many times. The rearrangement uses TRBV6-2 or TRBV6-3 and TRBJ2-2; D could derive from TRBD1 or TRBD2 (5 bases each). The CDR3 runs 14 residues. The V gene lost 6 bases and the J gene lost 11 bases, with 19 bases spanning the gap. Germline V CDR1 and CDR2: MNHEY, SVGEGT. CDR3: CASSSTGFGTELFF. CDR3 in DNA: TGTGCCAGCAGCTCGACCGGGTTTGGGACCGAGCTGTTTTTT.

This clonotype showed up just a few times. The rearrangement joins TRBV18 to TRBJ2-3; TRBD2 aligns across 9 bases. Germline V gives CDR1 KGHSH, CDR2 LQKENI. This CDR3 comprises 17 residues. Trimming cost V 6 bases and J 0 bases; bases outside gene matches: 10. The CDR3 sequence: CASSNRLAGTSTDTQYF. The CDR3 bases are TGTGCCAGCTCGAACCGCCTAGCGGGGACTAGCACAGATACGCAGTATTTT.